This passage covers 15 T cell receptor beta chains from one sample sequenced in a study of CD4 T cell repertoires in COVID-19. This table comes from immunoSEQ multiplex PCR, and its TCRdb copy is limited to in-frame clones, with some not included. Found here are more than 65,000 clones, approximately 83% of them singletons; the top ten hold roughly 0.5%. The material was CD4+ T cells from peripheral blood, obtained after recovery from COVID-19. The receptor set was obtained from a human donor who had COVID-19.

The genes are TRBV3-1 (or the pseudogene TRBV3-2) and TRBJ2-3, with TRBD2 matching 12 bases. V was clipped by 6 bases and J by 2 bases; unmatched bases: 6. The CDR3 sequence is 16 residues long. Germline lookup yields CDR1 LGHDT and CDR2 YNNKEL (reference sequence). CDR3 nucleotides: TGTGCCAGCAGTCAAAGACTAGCGGGAGACACAGATACGCAGTATTTT. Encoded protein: CASSQRLAGDTDTQYF.

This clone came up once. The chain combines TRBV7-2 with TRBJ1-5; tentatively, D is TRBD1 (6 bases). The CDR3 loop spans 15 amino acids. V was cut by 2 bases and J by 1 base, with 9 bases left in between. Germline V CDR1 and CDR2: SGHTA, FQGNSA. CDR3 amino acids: CASSLMGGSNQPQHF. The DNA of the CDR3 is TGTGCCAGCAGCTTAATGGGGGGCAGCAATCAGCCCCAGCATTTT.

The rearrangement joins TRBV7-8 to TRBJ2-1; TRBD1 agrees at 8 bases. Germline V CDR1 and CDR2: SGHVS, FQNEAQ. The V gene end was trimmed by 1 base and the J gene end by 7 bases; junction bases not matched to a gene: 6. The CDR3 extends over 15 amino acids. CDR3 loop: CASSLGTGIRNEQFF. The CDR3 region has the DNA TGTGCCAGCAGCTTAGGGACAGGGATCAGGAATGAGCAGTTCTTC.

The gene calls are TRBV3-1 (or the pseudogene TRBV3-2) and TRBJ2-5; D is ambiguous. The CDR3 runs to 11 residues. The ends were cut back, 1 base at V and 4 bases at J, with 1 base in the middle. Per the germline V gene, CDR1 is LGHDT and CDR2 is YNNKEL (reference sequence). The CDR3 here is CASSQGETQYF. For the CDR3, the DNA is TGTGCCAGCAGCCAAGGAGAGACCCAGTACTTC.

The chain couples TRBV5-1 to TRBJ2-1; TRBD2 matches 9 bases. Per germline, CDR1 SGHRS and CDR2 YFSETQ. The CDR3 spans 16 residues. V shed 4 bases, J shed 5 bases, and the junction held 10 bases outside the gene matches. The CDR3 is CASSRGGTSTDNEQFF. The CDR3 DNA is TGCGCCAGCAGCCGGGGTGGGACTAGCACTGACAATGAGCAGTTCTTC.

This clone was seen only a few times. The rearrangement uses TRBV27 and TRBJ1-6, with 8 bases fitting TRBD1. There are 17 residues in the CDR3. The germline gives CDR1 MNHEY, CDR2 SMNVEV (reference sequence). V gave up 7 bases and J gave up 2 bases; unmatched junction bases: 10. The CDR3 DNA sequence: TGTGCCAGCACTAAACGATTGGACAGGGCCTATAATTCACCCCTCCACTTT. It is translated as CASTKRLDRAYNSPLHF.

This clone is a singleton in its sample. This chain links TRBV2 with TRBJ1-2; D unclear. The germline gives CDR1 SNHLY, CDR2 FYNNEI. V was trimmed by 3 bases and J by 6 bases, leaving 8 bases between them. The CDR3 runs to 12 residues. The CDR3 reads CASSDLGNGYTF. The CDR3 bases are TGTGCCAGCAGTGATTTGGGGAATGGCTACACCTTC.

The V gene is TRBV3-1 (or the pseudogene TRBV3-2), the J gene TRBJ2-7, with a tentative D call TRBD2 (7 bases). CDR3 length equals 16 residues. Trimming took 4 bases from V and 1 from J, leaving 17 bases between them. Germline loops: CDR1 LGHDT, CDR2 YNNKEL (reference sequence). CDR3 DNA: TGTGCCAGCAGCCTGAGGGGGGGACACGCTTCCTACGAGCAGTACTTC. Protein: CASSLRGGHASYEQYF.

CDR3 residues: CASSQESRSGFHNEQFF. CDR3 in DNA: TGTGCCAGCAGCCAAGAATCTCGGAGCGGATTCCACAATGAGCAGTTCTTC. J is TRBJ2-1 and V is TRBV3-1 (or the pseudogene TRBV3-2); D possibly corresponds to TRBD2 (5 bases). The germline V gene has CDR1 LGHDT and CDR2 YNNKEL (reference sequence). CDR3 length: 17 amino acids. V was pared by 0 bases and J by 5 bases, with 17 bases between.

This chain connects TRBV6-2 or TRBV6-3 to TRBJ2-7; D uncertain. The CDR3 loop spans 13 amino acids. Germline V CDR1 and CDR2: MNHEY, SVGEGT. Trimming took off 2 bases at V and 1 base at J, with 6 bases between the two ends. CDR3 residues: CASSYMRSYEQYF. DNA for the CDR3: TGTGCCAGCAGTTACATGAGGTCCTACGAGCAGTACTTC.

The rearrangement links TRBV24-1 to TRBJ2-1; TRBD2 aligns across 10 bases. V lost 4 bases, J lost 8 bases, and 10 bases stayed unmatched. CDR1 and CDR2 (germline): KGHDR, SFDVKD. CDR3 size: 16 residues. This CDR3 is CATSDPGKREGYEQFF. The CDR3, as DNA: TGTGCCACCAGTGACCCCGGGAAGCGGGAGGGATATGAGCAGTTCTTC.

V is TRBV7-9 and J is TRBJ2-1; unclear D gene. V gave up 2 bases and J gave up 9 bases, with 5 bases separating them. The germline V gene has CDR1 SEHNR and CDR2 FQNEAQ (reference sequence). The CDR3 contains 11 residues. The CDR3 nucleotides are TGTGCCAGCAGCTTATACCTTGAGCAGTTCTTC. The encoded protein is CASSLYLEQFF.

CDR3 sequence reads: CASSLFTEAFF. In DNA, the CDR3 is TGTGCCAGTAGTTTGTTCACTGAAGCTTTCTTT. The chain employs TRBV19 and TRBJ1-1; D gene unclear. The V gene's germline CDR1 is LNHDA and CDR2 SQIVND (reference sequence). Between the trimmed V and J ends, which lost 5 bases and 4 bases, there was a span of 5 bases. CDR3 length: 11 residues.

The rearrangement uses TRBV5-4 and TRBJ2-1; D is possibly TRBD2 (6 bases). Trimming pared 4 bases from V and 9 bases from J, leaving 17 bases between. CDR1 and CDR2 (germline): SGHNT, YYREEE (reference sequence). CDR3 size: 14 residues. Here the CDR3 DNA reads TGTGCCAGCAGCGCCAAGCAAACTAGCTTTGAGCAGTTCTTC. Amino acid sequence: CASSAKQTSFEQFF.

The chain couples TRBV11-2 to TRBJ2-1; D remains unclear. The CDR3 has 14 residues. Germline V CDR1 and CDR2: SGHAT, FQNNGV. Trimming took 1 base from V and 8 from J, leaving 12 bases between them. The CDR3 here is CASSLVLVPYEQFF. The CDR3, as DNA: TGTGCCAGCAGCTTAGTCCTAGTTCCGTATGAGCAGTTCTTC. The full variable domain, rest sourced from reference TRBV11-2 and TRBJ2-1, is EAGVAQSPRYKIIEKRQSVAFWCNPISGHATLYWYQQILGQGPKLLIQFQNNGVVDDSQLPKDRFSAERLKGVDSTLKIQPAKLEDSAVYLCASSLVLVPYEQFFGPGTRLTVL.